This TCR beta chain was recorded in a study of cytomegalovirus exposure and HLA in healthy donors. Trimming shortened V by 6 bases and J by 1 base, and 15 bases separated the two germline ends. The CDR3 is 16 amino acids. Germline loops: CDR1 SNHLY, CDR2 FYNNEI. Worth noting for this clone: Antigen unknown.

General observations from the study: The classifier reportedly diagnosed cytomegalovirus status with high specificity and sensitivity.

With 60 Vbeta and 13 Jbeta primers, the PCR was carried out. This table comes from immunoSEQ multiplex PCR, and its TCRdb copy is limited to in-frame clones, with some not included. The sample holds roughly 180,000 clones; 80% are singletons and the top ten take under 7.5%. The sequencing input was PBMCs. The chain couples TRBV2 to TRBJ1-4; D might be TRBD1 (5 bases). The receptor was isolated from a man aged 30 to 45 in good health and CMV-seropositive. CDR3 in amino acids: CASSGGRPITNEKLFF. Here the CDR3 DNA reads TGTGCCAGCAGCGGGGGACGGCCGATAACTAATGAAAAACTGTTTTTT.